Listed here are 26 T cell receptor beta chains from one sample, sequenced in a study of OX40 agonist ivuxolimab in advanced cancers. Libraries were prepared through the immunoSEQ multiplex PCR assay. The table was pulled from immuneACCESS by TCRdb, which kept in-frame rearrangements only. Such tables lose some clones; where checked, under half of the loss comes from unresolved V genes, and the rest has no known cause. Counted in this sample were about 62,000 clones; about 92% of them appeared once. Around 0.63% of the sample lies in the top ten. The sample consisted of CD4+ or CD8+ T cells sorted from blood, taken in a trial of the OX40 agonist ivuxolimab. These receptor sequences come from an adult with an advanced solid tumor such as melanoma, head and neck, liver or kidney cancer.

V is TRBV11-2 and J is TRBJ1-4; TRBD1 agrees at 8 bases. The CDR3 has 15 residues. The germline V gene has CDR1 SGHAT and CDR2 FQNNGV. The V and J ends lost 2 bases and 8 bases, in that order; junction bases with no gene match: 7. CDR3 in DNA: TGTGCCAGCAGCTTATTTGGACAGGGTGGCGAAAAACTGTTTTTT. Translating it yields CASSLFGQGGEKLFF. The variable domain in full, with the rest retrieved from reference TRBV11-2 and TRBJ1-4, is EAGVAQSPRYKIIEKRQSVAFWCNPISGHATLYWYQQILGQGPKLLIQFQNNGVVDDSQLPKDRFSAERLKGVDSTLKIQPAKLEDSAVYLCASSLFGQGGEKLFFGSGTQLSVL.

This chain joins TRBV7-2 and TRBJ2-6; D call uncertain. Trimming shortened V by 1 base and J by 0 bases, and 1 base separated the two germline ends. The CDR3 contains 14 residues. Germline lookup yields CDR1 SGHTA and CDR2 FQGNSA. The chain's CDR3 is CASSLDSGANVLTF. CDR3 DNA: TGTGCCAGCAGCTTAGACTCTGGGGCCAACGTCCTGACTTTC.

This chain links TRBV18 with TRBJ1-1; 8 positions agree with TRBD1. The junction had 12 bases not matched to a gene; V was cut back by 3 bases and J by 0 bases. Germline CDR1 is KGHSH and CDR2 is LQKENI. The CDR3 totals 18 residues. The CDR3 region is CASSPKGTGMGMNTEAFF. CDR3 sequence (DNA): TGTGCCAGCTCACCTAAAGGGACAGGCATGGGGATGAACACTGAAGCTTTCTTT.

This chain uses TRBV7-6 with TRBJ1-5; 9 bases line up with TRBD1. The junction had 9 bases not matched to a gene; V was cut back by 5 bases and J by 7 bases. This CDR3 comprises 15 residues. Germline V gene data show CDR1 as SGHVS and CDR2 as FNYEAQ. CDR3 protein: CASSLVTGGGQPQHF. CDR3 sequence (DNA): TGTGCCAGCAGCCTAGTTACAGGGGGCGGGCAGCCCCAGCATTTT.

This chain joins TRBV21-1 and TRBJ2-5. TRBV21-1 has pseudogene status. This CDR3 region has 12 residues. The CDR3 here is CASSIRQETQYF. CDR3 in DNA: TGTGCCAGCAGCATTCGACAAGAGACCCAGTACTTC.

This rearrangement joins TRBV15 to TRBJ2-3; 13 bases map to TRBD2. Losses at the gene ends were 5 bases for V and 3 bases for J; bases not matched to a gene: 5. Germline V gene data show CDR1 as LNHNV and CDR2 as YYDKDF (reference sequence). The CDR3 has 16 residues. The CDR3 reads CATSPRLAGGTDTQYF. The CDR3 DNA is TGTGCCACCAGCCCACGACTAGCGGGAGGAACAGATACGCAGTATTTT.

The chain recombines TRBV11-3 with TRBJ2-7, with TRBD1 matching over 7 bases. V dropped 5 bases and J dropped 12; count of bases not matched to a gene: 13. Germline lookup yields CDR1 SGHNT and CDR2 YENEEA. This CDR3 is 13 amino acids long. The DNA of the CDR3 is TGTGCCAGCAGCCCGGATTACAGGGGTGTTGGGTACTTC. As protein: CASSPDYRGVGYF.

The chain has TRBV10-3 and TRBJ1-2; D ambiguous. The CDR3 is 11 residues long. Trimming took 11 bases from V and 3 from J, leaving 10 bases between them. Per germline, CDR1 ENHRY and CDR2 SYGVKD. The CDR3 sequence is CAPRRDYGYTF. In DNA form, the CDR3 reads TGTGCCCCTCGAAGGGACTATGGCTACACCTTC.

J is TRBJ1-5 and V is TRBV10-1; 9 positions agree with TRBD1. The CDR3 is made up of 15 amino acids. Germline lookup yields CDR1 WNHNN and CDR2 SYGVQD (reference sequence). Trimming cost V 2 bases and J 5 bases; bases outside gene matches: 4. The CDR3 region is CASSEGTGPDQPQHF. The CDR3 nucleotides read TGCGCCAGCAGTGAGGGGACAGGGCCCGATCAGCCCCAGCATTTT.

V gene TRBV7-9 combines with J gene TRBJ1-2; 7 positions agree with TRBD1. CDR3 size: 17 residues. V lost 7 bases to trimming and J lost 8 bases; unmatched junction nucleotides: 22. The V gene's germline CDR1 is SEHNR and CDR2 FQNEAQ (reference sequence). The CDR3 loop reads CASTNVMTTGTVEGYTF. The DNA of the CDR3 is TGTGCCAGCACCAATGTCATGACGACAGGGACGGTTGAAGGCTACACCTTC.

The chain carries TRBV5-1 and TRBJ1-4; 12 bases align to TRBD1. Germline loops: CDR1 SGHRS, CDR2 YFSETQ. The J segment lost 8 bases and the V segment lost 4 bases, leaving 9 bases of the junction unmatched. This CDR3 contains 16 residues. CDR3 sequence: CASSMGQGARWEKLFF. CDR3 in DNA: TGCGCCAGCAGCATGGGACAGGGGGCGCGATGGGAAAAACTGTTTTTT.

The DNA of the CDR3 is TGTGCCAGCAGCTTAGAGAGAGGCGGGGAAGAGACCCAGTACTTC. Translated, it gives CASSLERGGEETQYF. The J gene is TRBJ2-5, the V gene TRBV7-9, with D perhaps TRBD2 (6 bases). CDR3 length: 15 amino acids. V lost 1 base to trimming and J lost 3 bases, with 12 bases between them. Germline CDR1 and CDR2: SEHNR and FQNEAQ (reference sequence).

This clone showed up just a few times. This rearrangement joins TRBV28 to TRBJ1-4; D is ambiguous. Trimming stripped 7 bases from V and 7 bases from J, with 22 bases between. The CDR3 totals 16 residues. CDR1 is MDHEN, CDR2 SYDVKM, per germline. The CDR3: CASTSGSYLEGEKLFF. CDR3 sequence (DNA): TGTGCCAGCACTTCCGGGAGCTACCTGGAGGGTGAAAAACTGTTTTTT.

The DNA for the CDR3 is TGTGCCAGCAGCTTGGCCGGGACAGGGTGGAACACTGAAGCTTTCTTT. It translates to CASSLAGTGWNTEAFF. The chain couples TRBV5-8 to TRBJ1-1; 9 bases fit TRBD1. Per the germline V gene, CDR1 is SGHTS and CDR2 is YDEGEE. The CDR3 has 16 amino acids. The junction had 4 bases not matched to a gene; V was cut back by 0 bases and J by 1 base.

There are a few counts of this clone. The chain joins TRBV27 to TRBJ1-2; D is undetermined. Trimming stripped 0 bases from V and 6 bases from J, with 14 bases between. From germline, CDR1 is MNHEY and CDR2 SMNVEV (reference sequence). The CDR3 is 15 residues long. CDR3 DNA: TGTGCCAGCAGTTTATCGAGGACCACTCCGCATGGCTACACCTTC. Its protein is CASSLSRTTPHGYTF.

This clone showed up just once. This CDR3 is CASSLGAGGYQPQHF. The CDR3 DNA is TGTGCCAGCAGCTTAGGGGCGGGAGGGTATCAGCCCCAGCATTTT. The V call is TRBV7-6, the J call TRBJ1-5; D not certain. Trimming cost V 1 base and J 5 bases, with 12 bases left between them. The CDR3 extends over 15 amino acids. Germline V gene data show CDR1 as SGHVS and CDR2 as FNYEAQ. Full variable domain (rest looked up from reference TRBV7-6 and TRBJ1-5): GAGVSQSPRYKVTKRGQDVALRCDPISGHVSLYWYRQALGQGPEFLTYFNYEAQQDKSGLPNDRFSAERPEGSISTLTIQRTEQRDSAMYRCASSLGAGGYQPQHFGDGTRLSIL.

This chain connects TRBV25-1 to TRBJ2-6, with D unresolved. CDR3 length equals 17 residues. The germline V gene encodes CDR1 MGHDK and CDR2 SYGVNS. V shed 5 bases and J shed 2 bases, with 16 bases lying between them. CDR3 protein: CASSNPGGVPGANVLTF. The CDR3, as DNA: TGTGCCAGCAGTAATCCCGGTGGGGTCCCTGGGGCCAACGTCCTGACTTTC.

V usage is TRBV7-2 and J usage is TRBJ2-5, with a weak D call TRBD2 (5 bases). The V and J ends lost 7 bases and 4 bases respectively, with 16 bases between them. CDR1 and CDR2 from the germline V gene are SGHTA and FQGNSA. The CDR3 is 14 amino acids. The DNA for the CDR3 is TGTGCCAGCATCCTCGTTTCGAGGGCAGAGACCCAGTACTTC. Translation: CASILVSRAETQYF.

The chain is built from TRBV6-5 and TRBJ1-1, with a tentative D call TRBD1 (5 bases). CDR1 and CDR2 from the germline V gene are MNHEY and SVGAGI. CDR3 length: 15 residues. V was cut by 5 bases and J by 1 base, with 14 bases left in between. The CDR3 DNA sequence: TGTGCCAGCAGTACGTTCCCCGGGACGAACACTGAAGCTTTCTTT. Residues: CASSTFPGTNTEAFF.

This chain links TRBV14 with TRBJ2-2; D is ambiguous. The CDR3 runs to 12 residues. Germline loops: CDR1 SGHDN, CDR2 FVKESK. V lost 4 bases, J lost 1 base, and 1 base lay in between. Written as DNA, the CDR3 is TGTGCCAGCAGCCTGAACACCGGGGAGCTGTTTTTT. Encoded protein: CASSLNTGELFF. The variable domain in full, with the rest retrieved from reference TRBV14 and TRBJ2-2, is EAGVTQFPSHSVIEKGQTVTLRCDPISGHDNLYWYRRVMGKEIKFLLHFVKESKQDESGMPNNRFLAERTGGTYSTLKVQPAELEDSGVYFCASSLNTGELFFGEGSRLTVL.

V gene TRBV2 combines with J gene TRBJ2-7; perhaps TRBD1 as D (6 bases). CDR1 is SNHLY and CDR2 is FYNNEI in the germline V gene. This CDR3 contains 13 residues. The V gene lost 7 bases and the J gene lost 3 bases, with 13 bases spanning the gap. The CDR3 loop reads CASTPRGNYEQYF. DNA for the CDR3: TGTGCCAGCACTCCCAGGGGAAACTACGAGCAGTACTTC.

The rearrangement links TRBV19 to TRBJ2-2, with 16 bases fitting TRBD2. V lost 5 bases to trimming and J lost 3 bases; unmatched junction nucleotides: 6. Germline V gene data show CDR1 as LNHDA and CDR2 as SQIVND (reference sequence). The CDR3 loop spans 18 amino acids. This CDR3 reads CASSAGLAGGSYTGELFF. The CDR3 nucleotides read TGTGCCAGTAGTGCGGGACTAGCGGGAGGGTCGTACACCGGGGAGCTGTTTTTT.

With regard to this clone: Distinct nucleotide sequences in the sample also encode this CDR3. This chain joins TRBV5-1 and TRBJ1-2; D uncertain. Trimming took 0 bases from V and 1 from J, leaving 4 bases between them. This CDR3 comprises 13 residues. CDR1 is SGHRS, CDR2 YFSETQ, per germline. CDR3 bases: TGCGCCAGCAGCTTGGACGGTAACTATGGCTACACCTTC. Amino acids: CASSLDGNYGYTF.

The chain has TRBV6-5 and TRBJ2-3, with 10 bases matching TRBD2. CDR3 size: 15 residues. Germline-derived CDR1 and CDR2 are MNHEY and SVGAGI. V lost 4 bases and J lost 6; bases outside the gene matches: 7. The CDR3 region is CASSSSGRAGDTQYF. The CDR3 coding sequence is TGTGCCAGCAGTTCAAGCGGGAGGGCCGGGGATACGCAGTATTTT.

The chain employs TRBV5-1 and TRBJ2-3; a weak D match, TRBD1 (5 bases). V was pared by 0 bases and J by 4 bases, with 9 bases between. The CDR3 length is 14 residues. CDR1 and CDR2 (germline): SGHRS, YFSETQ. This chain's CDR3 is CASSLGRAPDTQYF. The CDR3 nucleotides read TGCGCCAGCAGCTTGGGCAGGGCTCCAGATACGCAGTATTTT.

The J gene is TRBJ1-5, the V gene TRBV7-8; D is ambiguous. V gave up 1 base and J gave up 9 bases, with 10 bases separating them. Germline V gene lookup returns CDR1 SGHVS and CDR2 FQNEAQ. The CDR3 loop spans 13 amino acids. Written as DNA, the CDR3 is TGTGCCAGCAGCTTAGGGGAGGTAAGGCCCCAGCATTTT. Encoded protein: CASSLGEVRPQHF.